Included here is one TCR beta chain sequence, with context. Its cognate antigen is unknown. This sample was taken from a study of cytomegalovirus exposure and HLA in healthy donors. Study-level results: DRB1 had the most TCR associations and HLA-C the fewest, a later analysis found, with rates varying by HLA locus. Follow-up analysis later connected one missense variant in DCLRE1C with trimming of TCR beta V- and J-genes.

In germline, CDR1 is SQVTM, CDR2 ANQGSEA. V lost 3 bases to trimming and J lost 4 bases, with 12 bases between them. The CDR3 runs 13 residues. Primers: 60 Vbeta forward and 13 Jbeta reverse. The assay was immunoSEQ multiplex PCR, and TCRdb's table has in-frame clones only and misses some. The sample has around 60,000 clones, over 75% seen once; the top ten hold almost 6%. This TCR derives from a male donor in good health and CMV-seronegative. The V gene is TRBV29-1, the J gene TRBJ2-5; the D gene is possibly TRBD1 (5 bases). The sequenced sample consisted of PBMCs. The DNA for the CDR3 is TGCAGCGTTGACAGGGCCTCGGGAGAGACCCAGTACTTC. This gives the protein CSVDRASGETQYF. The full variable domain, in which reference TRBV29-1 and TRBJ2-5 provide the parts outside the CDR3, is SAVISQKPSRDICQRGTSLTIQCQVDSQVTMMFWYRQQPGQSLTLIATANQGSEATYESGFVIDKFPISRPNLTFSTLTVSNMSPEDSSIYLCSVDRASGETQYFGPGTRLLVL.